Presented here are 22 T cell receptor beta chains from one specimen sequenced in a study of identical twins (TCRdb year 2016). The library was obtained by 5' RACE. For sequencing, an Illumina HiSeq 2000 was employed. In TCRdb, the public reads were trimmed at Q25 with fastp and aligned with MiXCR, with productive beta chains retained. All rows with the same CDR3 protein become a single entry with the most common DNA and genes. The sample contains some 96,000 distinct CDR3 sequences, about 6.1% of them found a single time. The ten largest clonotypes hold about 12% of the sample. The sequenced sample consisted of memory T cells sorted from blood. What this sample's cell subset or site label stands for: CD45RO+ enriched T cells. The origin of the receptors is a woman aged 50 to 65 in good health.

Written as DNA, the CDR3 is TGCAGTGCGCTACAGGGACCAGCGGGGGAGACCCAGTACTTC. It is translated as CSALQGPAGETQYF. This chain joins TRBV20-1 and TRBJ2-5, with D tentatively TRBD2 (7 bases). The germline V and J ends were trimmed by 6 bases and 5 bases, with 19 bases remaining between them. The germline V gene has CDR1 DFQATT and CDR2 SNEGSKA (reference sequence). The CDR3 loop spans 14 amino acids.

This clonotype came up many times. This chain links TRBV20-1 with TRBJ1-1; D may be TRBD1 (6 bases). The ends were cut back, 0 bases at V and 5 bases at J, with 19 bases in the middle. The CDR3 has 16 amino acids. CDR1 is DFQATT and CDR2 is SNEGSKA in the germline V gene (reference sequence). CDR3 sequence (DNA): TGCAGTGCTAGAGAAAACCTCGGGGGCTTAGGAACTGAAGCTTTCTTT. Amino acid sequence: CSARENLGGLGTEAFF.

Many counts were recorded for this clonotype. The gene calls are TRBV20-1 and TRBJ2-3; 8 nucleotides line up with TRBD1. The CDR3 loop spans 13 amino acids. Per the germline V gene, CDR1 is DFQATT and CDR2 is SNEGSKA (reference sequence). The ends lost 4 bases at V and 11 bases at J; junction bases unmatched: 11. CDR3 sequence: CSATHLGQGGQYF. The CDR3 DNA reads TGCAGTGCTACACACTTAGGACAGGGAGGGCAGTATTTT.

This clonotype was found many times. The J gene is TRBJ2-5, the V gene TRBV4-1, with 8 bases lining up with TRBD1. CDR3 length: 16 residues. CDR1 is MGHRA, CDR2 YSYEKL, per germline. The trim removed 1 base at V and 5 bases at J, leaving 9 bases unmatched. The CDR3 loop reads CASSQGLQGAGETQYF. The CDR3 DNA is TGCGCCAGCAGCCAAGGGCTCCAGGGGGCTGGGGAGACCCAGTACTTC.

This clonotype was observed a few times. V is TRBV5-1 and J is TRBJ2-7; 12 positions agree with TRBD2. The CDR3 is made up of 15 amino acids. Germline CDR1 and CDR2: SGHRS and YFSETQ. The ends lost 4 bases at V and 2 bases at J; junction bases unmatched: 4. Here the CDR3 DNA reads TGCGCCAGCAGCCCCACTAGCGGGAGGACCTACGAGCAGTACTTC. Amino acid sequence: CASSPTSGRTYEQYF.

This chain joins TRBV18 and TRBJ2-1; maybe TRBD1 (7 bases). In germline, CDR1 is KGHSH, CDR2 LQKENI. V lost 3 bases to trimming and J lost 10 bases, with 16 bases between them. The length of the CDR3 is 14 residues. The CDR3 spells CASSPGLGRGEQFF. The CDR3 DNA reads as TGTGCCAGCTCACCGGGACTGGGCAGGGGGGAGCAGTTCTTC.

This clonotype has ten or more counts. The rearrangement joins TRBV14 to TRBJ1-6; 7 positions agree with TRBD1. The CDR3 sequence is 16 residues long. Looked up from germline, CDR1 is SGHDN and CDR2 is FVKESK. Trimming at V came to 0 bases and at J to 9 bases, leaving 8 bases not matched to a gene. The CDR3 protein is CASSQDPGGMGSPLHF. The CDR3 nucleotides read TGTGCCAGCAGCCAAGATCCAGGGGGAATGGGTTCACCCCTCCACTTT. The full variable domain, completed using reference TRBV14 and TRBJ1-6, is EAGVTQFPSHSVIEKGQTVTLRCDPISGHDNLYWYRRVMGKEIKFLLHFVKESKQDESGMPNNRFLAERTGGTYSTLKVQPAELEDSGVYFCASSQDPGGMGSPLHFGNGTRLTVT.

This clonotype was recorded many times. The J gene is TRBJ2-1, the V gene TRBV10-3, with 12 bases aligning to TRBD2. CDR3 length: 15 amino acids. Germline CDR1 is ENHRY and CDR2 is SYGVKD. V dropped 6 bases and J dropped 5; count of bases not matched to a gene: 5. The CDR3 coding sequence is TGTGCCATCAGACCCCGGACTAGCGGGGACAATGAGCAGTTCTTC. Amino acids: CAIRPRTSGDNEQFF.

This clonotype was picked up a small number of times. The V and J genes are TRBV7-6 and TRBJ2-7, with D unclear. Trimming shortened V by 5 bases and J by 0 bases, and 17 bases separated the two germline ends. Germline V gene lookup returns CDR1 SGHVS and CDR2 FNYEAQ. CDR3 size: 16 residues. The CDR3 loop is CASSVVQPPSSYEQYV. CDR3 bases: TGTGCCAGCAGCGTGGTGCAGCCGCCTTCCTCCTACGAGCAGTACGTC.

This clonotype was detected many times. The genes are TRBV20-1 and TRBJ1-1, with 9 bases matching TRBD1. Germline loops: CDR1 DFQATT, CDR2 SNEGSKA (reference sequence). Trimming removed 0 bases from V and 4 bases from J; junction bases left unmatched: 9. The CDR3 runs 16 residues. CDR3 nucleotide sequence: TGCAGTGCTAGAGACCCCCGACAGGGGGAAAGCACTGAAGCTTTCTTT. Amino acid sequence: CSARDPRQGESTEAFF.

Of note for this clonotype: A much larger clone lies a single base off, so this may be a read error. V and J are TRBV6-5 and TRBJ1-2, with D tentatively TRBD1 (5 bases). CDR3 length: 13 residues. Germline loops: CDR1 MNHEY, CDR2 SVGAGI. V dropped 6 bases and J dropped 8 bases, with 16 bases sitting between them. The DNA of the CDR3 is TGTGCCAGCAGCCCCGGGACCCAGGGAGGCTACACCTTC. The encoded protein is CASSPGTQGGYTF.

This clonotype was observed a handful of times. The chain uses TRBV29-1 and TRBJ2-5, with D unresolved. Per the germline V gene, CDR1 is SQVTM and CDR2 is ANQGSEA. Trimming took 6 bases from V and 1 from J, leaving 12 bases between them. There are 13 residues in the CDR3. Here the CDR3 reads CSVQKVLQETQYF. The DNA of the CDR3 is TGCAGCGTCCAAAAGGTCCTCCAAGAGACCCAGTACTTC. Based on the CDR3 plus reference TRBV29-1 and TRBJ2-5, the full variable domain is SAVISQKPSRDICQRGTSLTIQCQVDSQVTMMFWYRQQPGQSLTLIATANQGSEATYESGFVIDKFPISRPNLTFSTLTVSNMSPEDSSIYLCSVQKVLQETQYFGPGTRLLVL.

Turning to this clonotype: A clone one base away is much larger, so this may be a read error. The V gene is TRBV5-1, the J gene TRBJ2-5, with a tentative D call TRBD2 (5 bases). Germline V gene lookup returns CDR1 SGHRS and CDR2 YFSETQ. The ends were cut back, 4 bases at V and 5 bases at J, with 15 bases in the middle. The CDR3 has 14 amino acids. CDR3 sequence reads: CASSPGGRWETQYF. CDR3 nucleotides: TGCGCCAGCAGCCCCGGCGGGCGGTGGGAGACCCAGTACTTC.

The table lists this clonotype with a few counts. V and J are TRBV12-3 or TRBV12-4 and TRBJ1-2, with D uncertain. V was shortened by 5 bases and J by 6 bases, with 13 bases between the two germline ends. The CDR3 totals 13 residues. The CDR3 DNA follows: TGTGCCAGCAGTCCTCACAATGCGGATGGCTACACCTTC. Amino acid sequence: CASSPHNADGYTF.

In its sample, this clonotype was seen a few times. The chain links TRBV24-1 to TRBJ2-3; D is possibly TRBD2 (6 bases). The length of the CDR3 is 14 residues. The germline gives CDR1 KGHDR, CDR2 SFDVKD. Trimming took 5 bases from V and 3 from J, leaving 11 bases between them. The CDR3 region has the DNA TGTGCCACCAGTGGGAGGGCCGTAACAGATACGCAGTATTTT. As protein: CATSGRAVTDTQYF.

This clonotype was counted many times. The CDR3: CASSLARTNNEQFF. The CDR3 DNA is TGTGCCAGCAGCTTGGCCCGGACAAACAATGAGCAGTTCTTC. This sequence joins TRBV7-2 and TRBJ2-1; perhaps TRBD1 as D (5 bases). CDR3 length: 14 residues. The germline V gene has CDR1 SGHTA and CDR2 FQGNSA. The V end lost 3 bases, the J end lost 5 bases, and 11 bases lay between the germline ends.

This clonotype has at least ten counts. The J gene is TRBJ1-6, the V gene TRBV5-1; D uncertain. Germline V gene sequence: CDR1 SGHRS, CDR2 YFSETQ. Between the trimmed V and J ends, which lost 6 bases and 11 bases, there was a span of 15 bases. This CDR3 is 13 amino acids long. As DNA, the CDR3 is TGCGCCAGCACTGACGGGTCGTGGGCACCCCTCCACTTT. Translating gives CASTDGSWAPLHF.

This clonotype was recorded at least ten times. The CDR3 DNA follows: TGCGCCAGCAGCTATAGCCGTCGCGTTGATACGCAGTATTTT. Encoded protein: CASSYSRRVDTQYF. V is TRBV5-1 and J is TRBJ2-3; D is ambiguous. Between the trimmed V and J ends, which lost 3 bases and 6 bases, there was a span of 14 bases. The V gene's germline CDR1 is SGHRS and CDR2 YFSETQ. This CDR3 is built from 14 residues.

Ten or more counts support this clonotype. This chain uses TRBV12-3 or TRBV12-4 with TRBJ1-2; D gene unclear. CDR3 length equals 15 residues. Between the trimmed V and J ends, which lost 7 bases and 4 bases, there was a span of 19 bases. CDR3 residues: CASTSSEGLFYGYTF. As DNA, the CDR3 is TGTGCCAGCACCTCCTCCGAAGGGTTGTTCTATGGCTACACCTTC.

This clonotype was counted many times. CDR3 nucleotides: TGTGCCTGGAGTCCCCCGGCTAAGATTTACGAGCAGTACTTC. It translates to CAWSPPAKIYEQYF. The rearrangement joins TRBV30 to TRBJ2-7; the D is unclear. Germline V gives CDR1 GTSNPN, CDR2 SVGIG (reference sequence). This CDR3 has 14 residues. The ends were cut back, 2 bases at V and 4 bases at J, with 15 bases in the middle. Full variable domain (outside the CDR3, taken from reference TRBV30 and TRBJ2-7): SQTIHQWPATLVQPVGSPLSLECTVEGTSNPNLYWYRQAAGRGLQLLFYSVGIGQISSEVPQNLSASRPQDRQFILSSKKLLLSDSGFYLCAWSPPAKIYEQYFGPGTRLTVT.

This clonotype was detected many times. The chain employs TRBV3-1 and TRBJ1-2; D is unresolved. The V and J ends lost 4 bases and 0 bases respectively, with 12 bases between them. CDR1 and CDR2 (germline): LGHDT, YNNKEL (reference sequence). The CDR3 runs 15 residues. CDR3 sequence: CASSRRRTTNYGYTF. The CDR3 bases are TGTGCCAGCAGCCGGCGACGGACGACTAACTATGGCTACACCTTC.

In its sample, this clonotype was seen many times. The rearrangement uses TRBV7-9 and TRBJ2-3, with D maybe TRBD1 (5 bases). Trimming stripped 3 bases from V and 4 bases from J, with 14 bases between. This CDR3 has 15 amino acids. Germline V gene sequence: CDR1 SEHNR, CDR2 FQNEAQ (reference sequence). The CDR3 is CASSFNRPGSDTQYF. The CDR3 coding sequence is TGTGCCAGCAGCTTCAACAGGCCCGGGTCAGATACGCAGTATTTT.